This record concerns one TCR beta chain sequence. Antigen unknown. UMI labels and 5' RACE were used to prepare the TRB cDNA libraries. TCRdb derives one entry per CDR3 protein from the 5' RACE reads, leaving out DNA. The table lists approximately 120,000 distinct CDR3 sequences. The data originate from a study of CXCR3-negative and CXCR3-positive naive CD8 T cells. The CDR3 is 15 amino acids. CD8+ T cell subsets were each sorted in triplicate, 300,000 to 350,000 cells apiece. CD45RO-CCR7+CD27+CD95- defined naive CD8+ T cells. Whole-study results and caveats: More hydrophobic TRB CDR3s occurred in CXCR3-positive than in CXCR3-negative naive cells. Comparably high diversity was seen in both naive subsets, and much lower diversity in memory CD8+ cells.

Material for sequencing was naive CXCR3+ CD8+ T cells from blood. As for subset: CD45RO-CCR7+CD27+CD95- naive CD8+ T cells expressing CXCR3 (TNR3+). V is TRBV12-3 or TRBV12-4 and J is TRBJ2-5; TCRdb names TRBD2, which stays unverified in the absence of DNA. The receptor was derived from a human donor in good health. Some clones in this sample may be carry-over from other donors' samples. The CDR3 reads CASSPDGWAKETQYF.